The source of this T cell receptor beta chain is a study of cytomegalovirus exposure and HLA in healthy donors. The table lists this clone with a few counts. The PCR was carried out with 60 Vbeta primers and 13 Jbeta primers. Measured with immunoSEQ multiplex PCR; TCRdb has only the in-frame clones, and not every one. The sample yields more than 75,000 clones, roughly 70% seen once. Trimming took 0 bases from V and 1 from J; bases not matched to a gene: 6. The CDR3 has 16 amino acids. CDR1 is SEHNR, CDR2 FQNEAQ, per germline (reference sequence). The specimen was PBMCs. This chain connects TRBV7-9 to TRBJ2-7; 7 bases map to TRBD2. This TCR derives from a man aged 40-49 years in good health and CMV-seropositive. CDR3 nucleotide sequence: TGTGCCAGCAGCTTAGCCTCCGGCGGGGGTTCCTACGAGCAGTACTTC. This codes for CASSLASGGGSYEQYF.